What follows is one T cell receptor (beta chain) and its context. This receptor's antigen is unknown. Base qualities are not at hand, and no much larger clone is one base apart. The CDR3 runs 15 amino acids, cysteine and phenylalanine included. Kept here is only the CDR3 DNA, which spans 45 bases and is read in frame from base 1. CDR1 SGHTA and CDR2 FQGNSA were looked up in the germline V gene. The V end loses 5 bases and the J end loses 0 bases, and a stretch of 10 bases separates them. The collaborating institutions used their own protocols to collect whole blood in K2EDTA tubes. For TCRbeta analysis, collaborators shipped samples in one of three forms: frozen whole blood, isolated PBMCs, or DNA extracted from either of those sample types. TCRbeta CDR3 regions were amplified from genomic DNA using the immunoSEQ Assay, a bias-controlled multiplex PCR. The source study handled its data this way. Nucleated cell counts per sample were estimated from amplification of reference gene primers within the assay. Sequence reads were collapsed and filtered to measure the absolute abundance of every unique TCRbeta CDR3 rearrangement. For each sample, productive Simpson clonality was calculated as the square root of Simpson's diversity index across productive rearrangements. Entries here come from immuneACCESS through TCRdb and include only in-frame sequences with V and J called. Some clones fail to appear in such tables; in the studies checked, an unresolved V gene covers under half of the shortfall, and the cause of the remainder is unknown. V and J calls and clone size are those listed in that table; D and trimming were worked out from the DNA. Counted in this sample were around 90,000 clones; 80% to 95% of them appeared once. The ten largest clones represent under 7.5% of the sample.

This record belongs to a study of blood T cell repertoires in COVID-19 (dated by TCRdb to the early 2020s). About the study as a whole: Samples from collaborators originated in the United States, Italy and Spain and spanned both the acute and convalescent phases of COVID-19. Subjects who had been exposed to COVID-19, were actively infected with it, or had recovered from it provided the deeply sampled blood TCRbeta repertoires that made up the dataset. The prospective study material was composed of cDNA or gDNA derived from T cells, B-cell-depleted T cells, or PBMCs. Where HLA class I and class II types were available, the types were taken from metadata supplied by the sample provider, not from assay-based typing. The repertoires were released in a freely available public database intended as a resource for research on the immune response to SARS-CoV-2. The samples were drawn from the first 160 participants of the ongoing ImmuneRACE study and from roughly 1,300 subjects provided by 6 global collaborators. Nearly every sample came with metadata listing a de-identified subject ID, COVID-19 status, age in years and sex. Results the study describes overall, beyond this receptor: How much clinical and demographic metadata was included differed by source and by participant, and the metadata was provided uncurated.

Sample: peripheral blood. The chain is assembled from TRBV7-2 and TRBJ2-2; a tentative D match to TRBD2 spans 5 bases. This receptor was taken from a woman aged 55 to 70 with active COVID-19. The nucleotide sequence reads TGTGCCAGCAGCGTCCAACTAGCGAACACCGGGGAGCTGTTTTTT. This translates into CASSVQLANTGELFF. Reference TRBV7-2 and TRBJ2-2 genes cover what lies past the CDR3, so the full variable domain is GAGVSQSPSNKVTEKGKDVELRCDPISGHTALYWYRQSLGQGLEFLIYFQGNSAPDKSGLPSDRFSAERTGGSVSTLTIQRTQQEDSAVYLCASSVQLANTGELFFGEGSRLTVL.